The 2 T cell receptor beta chains listed next were all sequenced from one sample in a study of CD8+ T cells in alopecia areata. RNA was extracted and reverse transcribed into cDNA as the sequencing template. Sequencing was performed with immunoSEQ multiplex PCR; in TCRdb, only in-frame clones are kept and a portion is missing. The data hold around 140,000 clones, with 45% to 60% observed a single time. This specimen was CD4+ T cells sorted from blood, taken at week 0. The receptors derive from a human donor with alopecia areata.

This clone was observed a handful of times. The rearrangement links TRBV28 to TRBJ2-7; D gene uncertain. The CDR3 has 12 amino acids. Germline CDR1 reads MDHEN; CDR2 reads SYDVKM. V lost 6 bases to trimming and J lost 5 bases, with 11 bases between them. The CDR3: CASRPDPHEQYF. DNA for the CDR3: TGTGCCAGCAGACCTGACCCCCACGAGCAGTACTTC.

The V call is TRBV27, the J call TRBJ2-7; the D is unclear. The V and J ends lost 10 bases and 2 bases respectively, with 21 bases between them. The CDR3 has 15 amino acids. Germline CDR1 reads MNHEY; CDR2 reads SMNVEV (reference sequence). In nucleotides, the CDR3 is TGTGCCATCTCGACCGTACCACGACCACCCTACGAGCAGTACTTC. Residues: CAISTVPRPPYEQYF.